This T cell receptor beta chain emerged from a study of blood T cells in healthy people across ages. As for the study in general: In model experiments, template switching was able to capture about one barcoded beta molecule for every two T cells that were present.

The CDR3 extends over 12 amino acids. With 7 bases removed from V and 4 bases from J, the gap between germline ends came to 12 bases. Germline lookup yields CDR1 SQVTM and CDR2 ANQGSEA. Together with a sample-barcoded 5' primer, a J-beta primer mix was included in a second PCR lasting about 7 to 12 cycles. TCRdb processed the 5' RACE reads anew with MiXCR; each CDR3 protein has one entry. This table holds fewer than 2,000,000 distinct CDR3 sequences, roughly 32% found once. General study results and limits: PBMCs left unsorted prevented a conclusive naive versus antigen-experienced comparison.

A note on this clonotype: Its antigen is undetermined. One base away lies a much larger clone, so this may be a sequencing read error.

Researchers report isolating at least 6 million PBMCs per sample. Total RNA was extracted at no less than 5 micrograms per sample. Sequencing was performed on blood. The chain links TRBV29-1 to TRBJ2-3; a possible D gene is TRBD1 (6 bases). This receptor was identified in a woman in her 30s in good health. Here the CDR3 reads CSGVKGADTQYF. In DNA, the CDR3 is TGCAGCGGTGTTAAGGGGGCAGATACGCAGTATTTT.